Each of the 16 T cell receptor beta chains below was sequenced from the same sample in a study of blood T cell repertoires in COVID-19. Sequencing was performed with immunoSEQ multiplex PCR; in TCRdb, only in-frame clones are kept and a portion is missing. The data hold over 250,000 clones, with 91% observed a single time. The sequenced sample was peripheral blood. These TCRs come from a person aged 18 to 30 with COVID-19, enrolled during active disease.

V is TRBV5-1 and J is TRBJ2-5, with TRBD2 as a possible D gene (5 bases). The CDR3 is 14 residues long. The germline gives CDR1 SGHRS, CDR2 YFSETQ. V was pared by 4 bases and J by 1 base, with 11 bases between. CDR3 in DNA: TGCGCCAGCAGCAGGAAGGACTTCCAAGAGACCCAGTACTTC. Protein: CASSRKDFQETQYF.

A note on this clone: This same CDR3 is encoded by further DNA sequences in the sample. The rearrangement joins TRBV19 to TRBJ2-7; D is possibly TRBD1 (5 bases). CDR3 size: 13 residues. Trimming shortened V by 3 bases and J by 2 bases, and 8 bases separated the two germline ends. Germline V CDR1 and CDR2: LNHDA, SQIVND (reference sequence). CDR3 in amino acids: CASSITGTYEQYF. Written as DNA, the CDR3 is TGTGCCAGTAGTATTACAGGTACCTACGAGCAGTACTTC.

The J gene is TRBJ1-4, the V gene TRBV6-6; 9 bases match TRBD1. CDR3 length: 14 residues. V shed 5 bases and J 8 bases; nucleotides not matched to a gene: 6. Germline values: CDR1 MNHNY, CDR2 SVGAGI (reference sequence). CDR3 sequence (DNA): TGTGCCAGCAGTCCCGGGACAGGGCCAGAAAAACTGTTTTTT. The encoded protein is CASSPGTGPEKLFF.

The V call is TRBV24-1, the J call TRBJ2-5; D uncertain. The germline gives CDR1 KGHDR, CDR2 SFDVKD. Between the trimmed V and J ends, which lost 3 bases and 10 bases, there was a span of 23 bases. This CDR3 region has 16 residues. The CDR3 sequence is CATSDHSRGEVSDQYF. Here the CDR3 DNA reads TGTGCCACCAGTGATCATTCTCGCGGCGAGGTGAGCGACCAGTACTTC.

The table lists this clone with a few counts. The chain's CDR3 is CATSDLTGDTDTQYF. CDR3 sequence (DNA): TGTGCCACCAGTGATTTGACAGGGGACACAGATACGCAGTATTTT. The rearrangement joins TRBV24-1 to TRBJ2-3, with 7 bases identical to TRBD1. Trimming cost V 0 bases and J 2 bases; bases outside gene matches: 1. The CDR3 contains 15 residues. Per germline, CDR1 KGHDR and CDR2 SFDVKD.

In the case of this clone: The same CDR3 can be traced to other DNA sequences in this sample. J is TRBJ2-7 and V is TRBV6-1; 10 bases fit TRBD1. Germline V gene sequence: CDR1 MNHNS, CDR2 SASEGT. This CDR3 contains 18 residues. After removal of 1 base from V and 2 bases from J, the junction contained 11 bases not matched to a gene. This CDR3 reads CASSEDPYRGQGPYEQYF. As DNA, the CDR3 is TGTGCCAGCAGTGAAGACCCTTATAGGGGACAGGGGCCCTACGAGCAGTACTTC.

This clone was seen a single time. The J gene is TRBJ2-5, the V gene TRBV24-1; D is uncertain. Germline V lookup: CDR1 KGHDR, CDR2 SFDVKD. The CDR3 contains 12 residues. Between the trimmed V and J ends, which lost 8 bases and 2 bases, there was a span of 8 bases. The CDR3 region has the DNA TGTGCCACCAAGGAGAAACAAGAGACCCAGTACTTC. Encoded protein: CATKEKQETQYF.

V usage is TRBV5-4 and J usage is TRBJ2-1, with 14 bases aligning to TRBD2. Losses at the gene ends were 3 bases for V and 7 bases for J; bases not matched to a gene: 6. The germline gives CDR1 SGHNT, CDR2 YYREEE (reference sequence). This CDR3 comprises 16 residues. CDR3 sequence: CASSSPGTSGRNEQFF. DNA for the CDR3: TGTGCCAGCAGCTCCCCCGGGACTAGCGGGAGAAATGAGCAGTTCTTC.

This chain joins TRBV7-2 and TRBJ2-1, with a tentative D call TRBD1 (6 bases). V gave up 4 bases and J gave up 4 bases, with 11 bases separating them. This CDR3 contains 14 residues. Germline V gene sequence: CDR1 SGHTA, CDR2 FQGNSA. The CDR3 reads CASSSRDTYNEQFF. The CDR3 DNA reads TGTGCCAGCAGCTCCCGGGACACTTACAATGAGCAGTTCTTC.

This sequence joins TRBV9 and TRBJ1-2, with D tentatively TRBD1 (5 bases). CDR3 size: 15 residues. The ends were cut back, 5 bases at V and 1 base at J, with 15 bases in the middle. Germline CDR1 and CDR2: SGDLS and YYNGEE. The CDR3 spells CASSSEIGGNYGYTF. The CDR3 nucleotides are TGTGCCAGCAGTTCTGAGATCGGGGGTAACTATGGCTACACCTTC.

V is TRBV15 and J is TRBJ2-4; 9 nucleotides line up with TRBD2. Germline V CDR1 and CDR2: LNHNV, YYDKDF (reference sequence). The CDR3 length is 16 residues. Germline trimming cut 0 bases from V and 5 bases from J; bases unmatched to any gene: 5. The chain's CDR3 is CATSRDGVAGENIQYF. The CDR3, as DNA: TGTGCCACCAGCAGAGATGGGGTAGCGGGAGAAAACATTCAGTACTTC.

The chain carries TRBV2 and TRBJ2-3; no firm D call. The CDR3 runs to 14 residues. Germline CDR1 reads SNHLY; CDR2 reads FYNNEI. Trimming shortened V by 7 bases and J by 2 bases, and 13 bases separated the two germline ends. In DNA form, the CDR3 reads TGTGCCAGCACTTCCCAAAAAGCCACAGATACGCAGTATTTT. The encoded protein is CASTSQKATDTQYF.

CDR3 sequence reads: CASSQTGSSYNSPLHF. The DNA for the CDR3 is TGTGCCAGCAGCCAGACAGGGAGCTCCTATAATTCACCCCTCCACTTT. The chain recombines TRBV3-1 (or the pseudogene TRBV3-2) with TRBJ1-6; 7 bases map to TRBD1. The CDR3 consists of 16 residues. Germline assignment: CDR1 LGHDT and CDR2 YNNKEL (reference sequence). V gave up 3 bases and J gave up 0 bases; unmatched junction bases: 2.

Written as DNA, the CDR3 is TGTGCCAGCAGCGCGCGGGGGGAAGAGACCCAGTACTTC. Translating it yields CASSARGEETQYF. This chain joins TRBV5-4 and TRBJ2-5; TRBD2 matches at 8 bases. The V gene's germline CDR1 is SGHNT and CDR2 YYREEE (reference sequence). V trimming: 4 bases; J trimming: 3 bases; junction bases outside the gene matches: 2. This CDR3 is 13 amino acids long.

V is TRBV9 and J is TRBJ2-2, with D maybe TRBD2 (5 bases). CDR1 is SGDLS, CDR2 YYNGEE, per germline. The V end was cut by 4 bases, the J end by 7 bases, with 11 bases between. The CDR3 has 13 residues. This CDR3 is CASSSGGHGELFF. CDR3 DNA sequence: TGTGCCAGCAGCTCCGGCGGGCACGGGGAGCTGTTTTTT.

In DNA, the CDR3 is TGTGCCAGCAGCTTATTAGACAGGGCTGGGGCCAACGTCCTGACTTTC. Translated: CASSLLDRAGANVLTF. The J gene is TRBJ2-6, the V gene TRBV7-9; 7 bases match TRBD1. Germline CDR1 and CDR2: SEHNR and FQNEAQ (reference sequence). V trimming: 2 bases; J trimming: 2 bases; junction bases outside the gene matches: 3. This CDR3 is built from 16 residues.